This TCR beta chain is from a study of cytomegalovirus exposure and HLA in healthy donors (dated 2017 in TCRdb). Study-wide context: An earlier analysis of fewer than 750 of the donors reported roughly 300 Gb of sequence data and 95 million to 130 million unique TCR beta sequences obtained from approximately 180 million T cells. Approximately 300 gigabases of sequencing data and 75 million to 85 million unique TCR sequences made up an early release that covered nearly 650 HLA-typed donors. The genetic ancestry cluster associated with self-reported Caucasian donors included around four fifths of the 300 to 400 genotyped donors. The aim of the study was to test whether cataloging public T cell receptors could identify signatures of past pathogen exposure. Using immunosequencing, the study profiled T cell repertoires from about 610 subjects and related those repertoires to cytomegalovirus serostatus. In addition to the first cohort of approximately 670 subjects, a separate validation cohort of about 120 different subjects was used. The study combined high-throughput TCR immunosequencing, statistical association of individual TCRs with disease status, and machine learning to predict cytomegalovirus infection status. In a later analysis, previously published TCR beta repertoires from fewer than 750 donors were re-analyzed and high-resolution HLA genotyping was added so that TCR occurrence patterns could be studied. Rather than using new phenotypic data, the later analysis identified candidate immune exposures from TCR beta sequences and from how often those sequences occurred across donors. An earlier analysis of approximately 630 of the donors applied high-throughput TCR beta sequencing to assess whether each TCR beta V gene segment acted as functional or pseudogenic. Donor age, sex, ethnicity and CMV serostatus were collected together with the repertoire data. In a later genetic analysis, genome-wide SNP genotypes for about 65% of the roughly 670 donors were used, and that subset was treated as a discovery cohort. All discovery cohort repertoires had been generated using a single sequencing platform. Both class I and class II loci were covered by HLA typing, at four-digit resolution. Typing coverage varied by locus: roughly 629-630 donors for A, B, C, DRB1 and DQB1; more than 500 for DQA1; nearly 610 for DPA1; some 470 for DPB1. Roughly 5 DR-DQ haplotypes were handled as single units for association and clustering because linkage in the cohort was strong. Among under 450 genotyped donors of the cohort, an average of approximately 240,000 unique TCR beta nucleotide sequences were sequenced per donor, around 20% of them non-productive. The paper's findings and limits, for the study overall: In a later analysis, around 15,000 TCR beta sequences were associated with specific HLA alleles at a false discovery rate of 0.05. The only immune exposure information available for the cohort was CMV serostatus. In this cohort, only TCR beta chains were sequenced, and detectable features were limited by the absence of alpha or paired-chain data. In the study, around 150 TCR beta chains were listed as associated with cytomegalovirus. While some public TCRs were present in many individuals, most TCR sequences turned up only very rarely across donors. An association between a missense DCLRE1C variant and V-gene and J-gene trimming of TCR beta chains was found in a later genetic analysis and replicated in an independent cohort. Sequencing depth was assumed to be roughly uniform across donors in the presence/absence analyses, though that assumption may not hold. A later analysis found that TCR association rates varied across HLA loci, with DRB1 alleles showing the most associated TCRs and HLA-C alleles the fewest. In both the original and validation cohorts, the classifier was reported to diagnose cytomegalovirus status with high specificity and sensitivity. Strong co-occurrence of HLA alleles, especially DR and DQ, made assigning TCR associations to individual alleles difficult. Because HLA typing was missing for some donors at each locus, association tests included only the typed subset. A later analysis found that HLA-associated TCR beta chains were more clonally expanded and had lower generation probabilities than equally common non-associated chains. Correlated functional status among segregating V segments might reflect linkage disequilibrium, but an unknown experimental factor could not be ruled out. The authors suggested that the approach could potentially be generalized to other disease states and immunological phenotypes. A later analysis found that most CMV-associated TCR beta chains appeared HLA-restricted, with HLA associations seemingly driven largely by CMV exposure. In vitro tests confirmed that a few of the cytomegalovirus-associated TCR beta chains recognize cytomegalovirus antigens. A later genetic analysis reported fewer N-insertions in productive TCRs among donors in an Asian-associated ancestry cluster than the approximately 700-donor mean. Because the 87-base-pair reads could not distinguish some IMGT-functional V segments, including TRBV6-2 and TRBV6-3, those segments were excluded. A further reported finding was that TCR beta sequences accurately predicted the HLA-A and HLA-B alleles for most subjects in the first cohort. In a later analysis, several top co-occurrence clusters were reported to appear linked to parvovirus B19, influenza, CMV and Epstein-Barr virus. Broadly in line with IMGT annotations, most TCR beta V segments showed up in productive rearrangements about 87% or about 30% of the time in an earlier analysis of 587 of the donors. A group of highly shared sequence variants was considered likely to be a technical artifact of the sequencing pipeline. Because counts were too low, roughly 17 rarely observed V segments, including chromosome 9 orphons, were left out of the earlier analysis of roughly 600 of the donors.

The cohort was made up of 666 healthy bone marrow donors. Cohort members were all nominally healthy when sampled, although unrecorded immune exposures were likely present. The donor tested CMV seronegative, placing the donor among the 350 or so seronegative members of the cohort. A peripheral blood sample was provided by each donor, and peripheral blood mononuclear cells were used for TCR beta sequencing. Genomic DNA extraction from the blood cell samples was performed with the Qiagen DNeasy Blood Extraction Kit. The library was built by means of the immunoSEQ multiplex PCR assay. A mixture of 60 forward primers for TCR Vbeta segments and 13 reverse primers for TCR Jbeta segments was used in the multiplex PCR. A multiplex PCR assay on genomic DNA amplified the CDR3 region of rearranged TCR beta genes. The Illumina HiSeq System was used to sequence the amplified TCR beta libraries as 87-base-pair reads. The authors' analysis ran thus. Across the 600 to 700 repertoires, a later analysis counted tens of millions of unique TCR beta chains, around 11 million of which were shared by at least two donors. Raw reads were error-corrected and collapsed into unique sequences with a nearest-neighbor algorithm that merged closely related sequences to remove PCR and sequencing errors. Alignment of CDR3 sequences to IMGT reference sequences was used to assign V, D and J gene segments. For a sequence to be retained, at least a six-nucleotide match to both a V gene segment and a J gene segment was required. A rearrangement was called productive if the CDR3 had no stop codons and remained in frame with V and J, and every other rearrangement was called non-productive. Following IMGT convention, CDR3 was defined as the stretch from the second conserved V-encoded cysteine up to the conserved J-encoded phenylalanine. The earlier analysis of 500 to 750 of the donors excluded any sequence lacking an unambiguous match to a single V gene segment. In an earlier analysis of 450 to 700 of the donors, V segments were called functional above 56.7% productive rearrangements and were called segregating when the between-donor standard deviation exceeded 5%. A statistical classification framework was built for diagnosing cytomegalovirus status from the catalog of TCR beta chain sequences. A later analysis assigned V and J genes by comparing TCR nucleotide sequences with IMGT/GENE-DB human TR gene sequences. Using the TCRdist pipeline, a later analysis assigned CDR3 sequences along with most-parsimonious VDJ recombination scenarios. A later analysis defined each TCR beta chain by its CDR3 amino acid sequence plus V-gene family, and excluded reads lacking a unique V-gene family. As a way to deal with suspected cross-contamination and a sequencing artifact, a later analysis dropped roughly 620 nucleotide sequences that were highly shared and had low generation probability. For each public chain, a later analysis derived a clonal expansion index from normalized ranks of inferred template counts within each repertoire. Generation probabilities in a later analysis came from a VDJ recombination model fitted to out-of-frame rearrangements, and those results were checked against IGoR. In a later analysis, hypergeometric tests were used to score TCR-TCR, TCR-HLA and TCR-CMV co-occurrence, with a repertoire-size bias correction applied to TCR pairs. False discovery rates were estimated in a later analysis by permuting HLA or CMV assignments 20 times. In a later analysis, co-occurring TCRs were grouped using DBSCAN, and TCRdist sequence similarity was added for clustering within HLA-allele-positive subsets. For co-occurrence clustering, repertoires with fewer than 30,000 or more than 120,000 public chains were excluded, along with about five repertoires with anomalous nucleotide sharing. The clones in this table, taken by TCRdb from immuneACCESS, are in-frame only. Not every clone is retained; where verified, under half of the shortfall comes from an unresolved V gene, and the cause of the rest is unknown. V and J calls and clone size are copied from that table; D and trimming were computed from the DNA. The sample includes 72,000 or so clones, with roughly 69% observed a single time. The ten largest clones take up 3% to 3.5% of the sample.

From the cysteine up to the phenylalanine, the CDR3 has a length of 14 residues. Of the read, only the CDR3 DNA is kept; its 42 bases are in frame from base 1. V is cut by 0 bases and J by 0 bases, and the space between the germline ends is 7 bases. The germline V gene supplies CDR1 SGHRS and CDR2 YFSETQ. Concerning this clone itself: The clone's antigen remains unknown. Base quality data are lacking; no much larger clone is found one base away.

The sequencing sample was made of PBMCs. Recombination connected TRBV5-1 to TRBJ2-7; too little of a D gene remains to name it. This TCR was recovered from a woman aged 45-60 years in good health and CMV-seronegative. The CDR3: CASSLDSPSYEQYF. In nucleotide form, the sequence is TGCGCCAGCAGCTTGGACAGCCCCTCCTACGAGCAGTACTTC. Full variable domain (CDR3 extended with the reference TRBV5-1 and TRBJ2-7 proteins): KAGVTQTPRYLIKTRGQQVTLSCSPISGHRSVSWYQQTPGQGLQFLFEYFSETQRNKGNFPGRFSGRQFSNSRSEMNVSTLELGDSALYLCASSLDSPSYEQYFGPGTRLTVT.